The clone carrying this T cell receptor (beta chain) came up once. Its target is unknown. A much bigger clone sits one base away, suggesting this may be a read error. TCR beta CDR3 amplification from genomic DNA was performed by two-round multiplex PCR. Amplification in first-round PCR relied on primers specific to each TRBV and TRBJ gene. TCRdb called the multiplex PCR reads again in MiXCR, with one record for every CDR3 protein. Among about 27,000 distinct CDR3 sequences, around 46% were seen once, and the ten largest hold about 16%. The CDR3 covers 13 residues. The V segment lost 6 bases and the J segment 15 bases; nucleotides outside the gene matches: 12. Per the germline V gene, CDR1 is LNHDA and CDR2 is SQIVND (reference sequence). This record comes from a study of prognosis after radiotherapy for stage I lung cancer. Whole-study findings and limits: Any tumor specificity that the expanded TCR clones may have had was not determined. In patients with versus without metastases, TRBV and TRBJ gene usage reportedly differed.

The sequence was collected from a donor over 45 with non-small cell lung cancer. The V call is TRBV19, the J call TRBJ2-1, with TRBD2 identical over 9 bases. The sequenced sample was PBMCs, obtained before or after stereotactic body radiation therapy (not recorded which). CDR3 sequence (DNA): TGTGCCAGTAGCACCGGGACTAGCAGGACCTCGTTCTTC. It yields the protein CASSTGTSRTSFF.